The present entry profiles one T cell receptor (beta chain) with its context. The sample originates from a study of tumor-infiltrating lymphocytes in localized non-small cell lung cancer. Using immunoSEQ multiplex PCR, the repertoire was profiled, and TCRdb retains in-frame clones only, with some absent. The sample has more than 2,500 clones, roughly two fifths seen once. CDR1 is SGHRS, CDR2 YFSETQ, per germline. Trimming cost V 3 bases and J 6 bases, with 9 bases left between them. This CDR3 has 12 residues. This chain joins TRBV5-1 and TRBJ1-2; no clear D. The sample was uninvolved lung tissue not adjacent to the tumor. This TCR was recovered from a human donor with non-small cell lung cancer. This CDR3 is CASSSDGNGYTF. CDR3 DNA: TGCGCCAGCAGCTCGGACGGAAATGGCTACACCTTC. Full variable domain (rest looked up from reference TRBV5-1 and TRBJ1-2): KAGVTQTPRYLIKTRGQQVTLSCSPISGHRSVSWYQQTPGQGLQFLFEYFSETQRNKGNFPGRFSGRQFSNSRSEMNVSTLELGDSALYLCASSSDGNGYTFGSGTRLTVV.